The rows below give T cell receptor beta chains drawn from one sample of a study of breast tumors, draining lymph nodes, adjacent tissues. MiXCR was run by TCRdb on the multiplex PCR reads, yielding one entry per CDR3 protein. This repertoire shows more than 250,000 distinct CDR3 sequences, around 30% found once; its top ten account for more than 0.85%. Sequencing was done on a sample of axillary lymph node tissue. Receptors originate from a female donor with breast cancer. Some clones in this sample may be carry-over from other donors' samples. Each CDR3 is given with its conserved first and last residue. The D gene is left open where the match is weak. Some rows mark clone size as missing; the rest say once, few, many or name a class of expanded clone.

v_call: TRBV7-9
clone_size: many
d_call: -
j_call: TRBJ1-2
cdr3_length: 14
cdr3_nt: TGTGCCAGCAGCTTTGGGGTGGGGAGCTATGGCTACACCTTC
cdr3_aa: CASSFGVGSYGYTF

v_call: TRBV11-3
clone_size: few
d_call: TRBD1
j_call: TRBJ1-1
cdr3_length: 15
cdr3_nt: TGTGCCAGCAGCCCCCAGGGGGCGCGGGGCACTGAAGCTTTCTTT
cdr3_aa: CASSPQGARGTEAFF

v_call: TRBV24-1
clone_size: -
d_call: -
j_call: TRBJ2-2
cdr3_length: 11
cdr3_nt: TGTGCCACCAGTGATTCGGGGGAGCTGTTTTTT
cdr3_aa: CATSDSGELFF

v_call: TRBV20-1
clone_size: many
d_call: -
j_call: TRBJ2-1
cdr3_length: 13
cdr3_nt: TGCAGTGCTAGCGGGAGTTGGGACAATGAGCAGTTCTTC
cdr3_aa: CSASGSWDNEQFF

v_call: TRBV20-1
clone_size: many
d_call: TRBD1
j_call: TRBJ1-2
cdr3_length: 14
cdr3_nt: TGCAGTGCTAGAGATCGTTCCGGGACAGTGGGCTACACCTTC
cdr3_aa: CSARDRSGTVGYTF

v_call: TRBV11-3
clone_size: many
d_call: -
j_call: TRBJ2-7
cdr3_length: 12
cdr3_nt: TGTGCCAGCAGCTTTGGCAGCCACGAGCAGTACTTC
cdr3_aa: CASSFGSHEQYF

v_call: TRBV5-1
clone_size: -
d_call: TRBD1
j_call: TRBJ2-5
cdr3_length: 15
cdr3_nt: TGCGCCAGCAGCGGAACGGGACAGGGGCAAGAGACCCAGTACTTC
cdr3_aa: CASSGTGQGQETQYF

v_call: TRBV19
clone_size: many
d_call: TRBD1
j_call: TRBJ2-3
cdr3_length: 16
cdr3_nt: TGTGCCAGTAGTATGGAGCCGGGACAGCGCACAGATACGCAGTATTTT
cdr3_aa: CASSMEPGQRTDTQYF

v_call: TRBV10-3
clone_size: many
d_call: -
j_call: TRBJ2-3
cdr3_length: 15
cdr3_nt: TGTGCCATCACGGTCCGAGAGAAGGGTAAGGATACGCAGTATTTT
cdr3_aa: CAITVREKGKDTQYF

v_call: TRBV29-1
clone_size: many
d_call: -
j_call: TRBJ2-7
cdr3_length: 13
cdr3_nt: TGCAGCGTTGATGGCGCGGGCTCCTACGAGCAGTACTTC
cdr3_aa: CSVDGAGSYEQYF

v_call: TRBV28
clone_size: few
d_call: -
j_call: TRBJ2-5
cdr3_length: 13
cdr3_nt: TGTGCCAGCAGTTCAGCTAGCGTAGAGACCCAGTACTTC
cdr3_aa: CASSSASVETQYF

v_call: TRBV15
clone_size: many
d_call: -
j_call: TRBJ2-1
cdr3_length: 13
cdr3_nt: TGTGCTAGCCAACTAAAGATCTACAATGAGCAGTTCTTC
cdr3_aa: CASQLKIYNEQFF

v_call: TRBV30
clone_size: many
d_call: TRBD1
j_call: TRBJ2-7
cdr3_length: 12
cdr3_nt: TGTGCCTGTAGACAGGGACATTACGAGCAGTACTTC
cdr3_aa: CACRQGHYEQYF

v_call: TRBV19
clone_size: many
d_call: TRBD1
j_call: TRBJ2-6
cdr3_length: 15
cdr3_nt: TGTGCCAGTAGTATTCAGGGGGCTGGGGCCAACGTCCTGACTTTC
cdr3_aa: CASSIQGAGANVLTF

v_call: TRBV6-5
clone_size: -
d_call: TRBD1
j_call: TRBJ2-3
cdr3_length: 19
cdr3_nt: TGTGCCAGCAGTCACCCCGGACAGGGCGGGTTTTCTGGCACAGATACGCAGTATTTT
cdr3_aa: CASSHPGQGGFSGTDTQYF

v_call: TRBV20-1
clone_size: many
d_call: -
j_call: TRBJ1-5
cdr3_length: 15
cdr3_nt: TGCAGTGCTAGAGCCCCAGGGCCCATAGATCAGCCCCAGCATTTT
cdr3_aa: CSARAPGPIDQPQHF

v_call: TRBV20-1
clone_size: many
d_call: -
j_call: TRBJ2-2
cdr3_length: 13
cdr3_nt: TGCAGTGCTAGAGTAGGCCAGACCGGGGAGCTGTTTTTT
cdr3_aa: CSARVGQTGELFF

v_call: TRBV5-8
clone_size: many
d_call: -
j_call: TRBJ2-7
cdr3_length: 13
cdr3_nt: TGTGCCAGCAGCGTGGCGGTCTCCTACGAGCAGTACTTC
cdr3_aa: CASSVAVSYEQYF

v_call: TRBV20-1
clone_size: many
d_call: -
j_call: TRBJ2-5
cdr3_length: 12
cdr3_nt: TGCAGTGCTAGTACTAGCTTTGAGACCCAGTACTTC
cdr3_aa: CSASTSFETQYF

v_call: TRBV19
clone_size: many
d_call: -
j_call: TRBJ1-5
cdr3_length: 16
cdr3_nt: TGTGCCAGTAGTACAACTACCAGAATGACTGGCCAGCCCCAGCATTTT
cdr3_aa: CASSTTTRMTGQPQHF

v_call: TRBV7-9
clone_size: -
d_call: TRBD2
j_call: TRBJ2-4
cdr3_length: 15
cdr3_nt: TGTGCCAGCAGCTTAGCGCGGGAGACCACAAACATTCAGTACTTC
cdr3_aa: CASSLARETTNIQYF

v_call: TRBV19
clone_size: many
d_call: TRBD1
j_call: TRBJ1-2
cdr3_length: 18
cdr3_nt: TGTGCCAGTAGTACAACATGGACAGGGGCCCTTTCTAACTATGGCTACACCTTC
cdr3_aa: CASSTTWTGALSNYGYTF

v_call: TRBV20-1
clone_size: -
d_call: -
j_call: TRBJ1-2
cdr3_length: 14
cdr3_nt: TGCAGTGCTTCGCCCGGGGGGGCTAACTCTGGCTACACCTTC
cdr3_aa: CSASPGGANSGYTF

v_call: TRBV7-2
clone_size: many
d_call: -
j_call: TRBJ1-2
cdr3_length: 14
cdr3_nt: TGTGCCAGCAGCTCGGGACGGACTAACTATGGCTACACCTTC
cdr3_aa: CASSSGRTNYGYTF

v_call: TRBV6-6
clone_size: many
d_call: -
j_call: TRBJ2-7
cdr3_length: 12
cdr3_nt: TGTGCCAGCAGCGGGTACTCCTACGAGCAGTACTTC
cdr3_aa: CASSGYSYEQYF

v_call: TRBV7-9
clone_size: many
d_call: TRBD2
j_call: TRBJ2-7
cdr3_length: 17
cdr3_nt: TGTGCCAGCAGCCAATTCCCTAGCGGGAGTGTAAACTACGAGCAGTACTTC
cdr3_aa: CASSQFPSGSVNYEQYF

v_call: TRBV5-4
clone_size: -
d_call: -
j_call: TRBJ2-3
cdr3_length: 14
cdr3_nt: TGTGCCCCTATAGCTTTTGACTCCACAGATACGCAGTATTTT
cdr3_aa: CAPIAFDSTDTQYF

v_call: TRBV29-1
clone_size: many
d_call: -
j_call: TRBJ2-1
cdr3_length: 15
cdr3_nt: TGCAGCGTTGTAGGTTTAAACTCAAAAAGGGATGAGCAGTTCTTC
cdr3_aa: CSVVGLNSKRDEQFF

v_call: TRBV10-3
clone_size: many
d_call: -
j_call: TRBJ2-1
cdr3_length: 14
cdr3_nt: TGTGCCATCAGTGGTCGGCTACAAAACAATGAGCAGTTCTTC
cdr3_aa: CAISGRLQNNEQFF

v_call: TRBV10-2
clone_size: -
d_call: -
j_call: TRBJ2-5
cdr3_length: 12
cdr3_nt: TGCGCCAGCAGAGCAGCGGGAGAGACCCAGTACTTC
cdr3_aa: CASRAAGETQYF

v_call: TRBV29-1
clone_size: many
d_call: -
j_call: TRBJ1-2
cdr3_length: 13
cdr3_nt: TGCAGCGTTGAAGTGGGGTATCGCTATGGCTACACCTTC
cdr3_aa: CSVEVGYRYGYTF

v_call: TRBV29-1
clone_size: many
d_call: -
j_call: TRBJ2-5
cdr3_length: 14
cdr3_nt: TGCAGCGTTGGCGCAGGGGGGTGGGCAGAGACCCAGTACTTC
cdr3_aa: CSVGAGGWAETQYF

v_call: TRBV7-3
clone_size: many
d_call: -
j_call: TRBJ2-3
cdr3_length: 15
cdr3_nt: TGTGCCAGCAGCTTCTCAGAGGGTCACACAGATACGCAGTATTTT
cdr3_aa: CASSFSEGHTDTQYF

v_call: TRBV10-3
clone_size: many
d_call: TRBD2
j_call: TRBJ2-1
cdr3_length: 13
cdr3_nt: TGTGCCATCAGGCTAGCGGGAAACAATGAGCAGTTCTTC
cdr3_aa: CAIRLAGNNEQFF

v_call: TRBV11-3
clone_size: -
d_call: TRBD1
j_call: TRBJ2-5
cdr3_length: 15
cdr3_nt: TGTGCCAGCAGTTCGGGACAGGGGTCACAAGAGACCCAGTACTTC
cdr3_aa: CASSSGQGSQETQYF

v_call: TRBV11-2
clone_size: -
d_call: -
j_call: TRBJ2-7
cdr3_length: 15
cdr3_nt: TGTGCCAGCAGCGCAACTCTGGGAGTAGCCTACGAGCAGTACTTC
cdr3_aa: CASSATLGVAYEQYF

v_call: TRBV12-3/TRBV12-4
clone_size: many
d_call: -
j_call: TRBJ1-6
cdr3_length: 14
cdr3_nt: TGTGCCAGCAGCCCCGCAAAGCCGAATTCACCCCTCCACTTT
cdr3_aa: CASSPAKPNSPLHF

v_call: TRBV5-1
clone_size: many
d_call: TRBD2
j_call: TRBJ2-3
cdr3_length: 14
cdr3_nt: TGCGCCAGCAGCTTGACTAGCGGGAGTGATACGCAGTATTTT
cdr3_aa: CASSLTSGSDTQYF

v_call: TRBV28
clone_size: few
d_call: TRBD2
j_call: TRBJ2-3
cdr3_length: 13
cdr3_nt: TGTGCCAGCTCCGGGACTAACACAGATACGCAGTATTTT
cdr3_aa: CASSGTNTDTQYF

v_call: TRBV2
clone_size: many
d_call: TRBD2
j_call: TRBJ2-3
cdr3_length: 17
cdr3_nt: TGTGCCAGCATGCGCCTAGCGGGAGGGAGTAGCACAGATACGCAGTATTTT
cdr3_aa: CASMRLAGGSSTDTQYF

v_call: TRBV10-3
clone_size: -
d_call: TRBD1
j_call: TRBJ1-1
cdr3_length: 13
cdr3_nt: TGTGCCATCAGACAGGGGGAGGACACTGAAGCTTTCTTT
cdr3_aa: CAIRQGEDTEAFF

v_call: TRBV5-8
clone_size: many
d_call: -
j_call: TRBJ2-1
cdr3_length: 13
cdr3_nt: TGTGCCAGCAGCTGGCGACCACGTATCGAGCAGTTCTTC
cdr3_aa: CASSWRPRIEQFF

v_call: TRBV10-3
clone_size: many
d_call: TRBD2
j_call: TRBJ2-1
cdr3_length: 14
cdr3_nt: TGTGCCATCAGTGACACTAGCGCCTACAATGAGCAGTTCTTC
cdr3_aa: CAISDTSAYNEQFF

v_call: TRBV6-2/TRBV6-3
clone_size: many
d_call: -
j_call: TRBJ1-2
cdr3_length: 12
cdr3_nt: TGTGCCAGCAGTTCCTCCCCTATCGGCTACACCTTC
cdr3_aa: CASSSSPIGYTF

v_call: TRBV19
clone_size: many
d_call: -
j_call: TRBJ1-3
cdr3_length: 16
cdr3_nt: TGTGCCAGTAGTAGACCCGACCGCTCCTCTGGAAACACCATATATTTT
cdr3_aa: CASSRPDRSSGNTIYF

v_call: TRBV11-3
clone_size: many
d_call: -
j_call: TRBJ2-7
cdr3_length: 14
cdr3_nt: TGTGCCAGCAGCAATCCATCTCGGCCTTACGAGCAGTACTTC
cdr3_aa: CASSNPSRPYEQYF

v_call: TRBV7-2
clone_size: many
d_call: TRBD1
j_call: TRBJ1-5
cdr3_length: 14
cdr3_nt: TGTGCCAGCAGTGCATCAGGGGGGAATCAGCCCCAGCATTTT
cdr3_aa: CASSASGGNQPQHF

v_call: TRBV2
clone_size: many
d_call: -
j_call: TRBJ2-3
cdr3_length: 13
cdr3_nt: TGTGCCAGCCCGGGACGGATCACAGATACGCAGTATTTT
cdr3_aa: CASPGRITDTQYF

v_call: TRBV3-1
clone_size: -
d_call: -
j_call: TRBJ2-7
cdr3_length: 14
cdr3_nt: TGTGCCAGCAGCCTAAAACTCCGGACCTACGAGCAGTACTTC
cdr3_aa: CASSLKLRTYEQYF

v_call: TRBV4-1
clone_size: many
d_call: -
j_call: TRBJ2-7
cdr3_length: 15
cdr3_nt: TGCGCCAGCAGCCAAGTACAGGGCTTCACCTACGAGCAGTACTTC
cdr3_aa: CASSQVQGFTYEQYF

v_call: TRBV19
clone_size: many
d_call: -
j_call: TRBJ1-5
cdr3_length: 12
cdr3_nt: TGTGCCACCTCACAGGGCTGGCAGCCCCAGCATTTT
cdr3_aa: CATSQGWQPQHF